This entry features one T cell receptor (beta chain) sequence. The antigen remains unidentified. Amplification of TCR alpha and beta CDR3 regions from RNA used iRepertoire nested multiplex PCR. One-step reverse transcription and amplification started from approximately 100-400 ng of tissue mRNA or PBMC total RNA. TCRdb used MiXCR to reprocess the multiplex PCR reads, holding one entry per CDR3 protein. The table lists more than 85,000 distinct CDR3 sequences, about 25% of them singletons, with around 30% in the top ten. This entry is derived from a study of glioma-infiltrating T cells. Study findings and constraints: Tissue and blood shared very few CDR3 sequences. Above-expected tissue-blood divergence occurred in all gliomas, most in low-grade ones.

Trimming removed 1 base from V and 2 bases from J; junction bases left unmatched: 7. The CDR3 extends over 15 amino acids. CDR1 is SQVTM, CDR2 ANQGSEA, per germline. This chain uses TRBV29-1 with TRBJ2-5, with 7 bases lining up with TRBD2. The TCR comes from a human donor with low-grade glioma or glioblastoma, undergoing nonglioma brain surgery, or in good health (not recorded which). The sequenced material came from glioma tissue, nonneoplastic brain tissue, or PBMCs (not recorded which). As DNA, the CDR3 is TGCAGCGTTGAAGGCGGGAGACGGGTTCAAGAGACCCAGTACTTC. It codes for CSVEGGRRVQETQYF.